The sequence of this T cell receptor (beta chain) was determined in a study of T cell clones after liver transplantation. The overall study: Immunosuppression withdrawal was tried within 2 years after liver transplantation in this trial. Graft-donor-reactive sequences were compared with third-party-reactive TCRbeta sequences from pre-transplant mixed lymphocyte reactions.

Sorting of unstimulated PBMCs yielded separate CD3+CD4+ and CD3+CD8+ fractions. TCRdb's copy holds only in-frame clones and misses some; the assay was immunoSEQ multiplex PCR. The table has about 7,400 clones, about four fifths seen once. The CDR3 totals 13 residues. Trimming removed 4 bases at V and 7 bases at J, with 14 bases between. CDR1 and CDR2 (germline): SGDLS, YYNGEE. Study-wide findings and caveats: Graft donor-reactive T cells possibly entered the graft instead of undergoing deletion.

Comment on this clone: The antigen remains unidentified.

This receptor was taken from a human donor who received a liver transplant. Sequenced material: CD8+ T cells from blood, taken before liver transplant. V and J are TRBV9 and TRBJ2-5; no definite D call. DNA of the CDR3: TGTGCCAGCAGCCCCTCTAGATCCGGGACCCAGTACTTC. It encodes CASSPSRSGTQYF.